The clone carrying this T cell receptor (beta chain) came up once. Its antigen is not identified. This sample was taken from a study of cytomegalovirus exposure and HLA in healthy donors. Points from the study as a whole: Reportedly, fewer N-insertions than the roughly 690-donor mean appeared in an Asian-associated ancestry cluster in a later analysis.

The primer mix had 60 Vbeta and 13 Jbeta primers. The repertoire was sequenced with immunoSEQ multiplex PCR; TCRdb's copy has only in-frame clones and lacks some. This table has 140,000 to 150,000 clones, around 78% appearing once. Specimen: PBMCs. The TCR comes from a woman aged 18-29 years in good health and CMV-seronegative.

Written as DNA, the CDR3 is TGTGCCAGCAGCTTAGAGGCTAGCGGGGGGGGCTACAATGAGCAGTTCTTC. Amino acids: CASSLEASGGGYNEQFF. The chain couples TRBV7-9 to TRBJ2-1, with 12 positions matching TRBD2. In germline, CDR1 is SEHNR, CDR2 FQNEAQ (reference sequence). Trimming took 1 base from V and 3 from J; bases not matched to a gene: 4. The CDR3 contains 17 residues.